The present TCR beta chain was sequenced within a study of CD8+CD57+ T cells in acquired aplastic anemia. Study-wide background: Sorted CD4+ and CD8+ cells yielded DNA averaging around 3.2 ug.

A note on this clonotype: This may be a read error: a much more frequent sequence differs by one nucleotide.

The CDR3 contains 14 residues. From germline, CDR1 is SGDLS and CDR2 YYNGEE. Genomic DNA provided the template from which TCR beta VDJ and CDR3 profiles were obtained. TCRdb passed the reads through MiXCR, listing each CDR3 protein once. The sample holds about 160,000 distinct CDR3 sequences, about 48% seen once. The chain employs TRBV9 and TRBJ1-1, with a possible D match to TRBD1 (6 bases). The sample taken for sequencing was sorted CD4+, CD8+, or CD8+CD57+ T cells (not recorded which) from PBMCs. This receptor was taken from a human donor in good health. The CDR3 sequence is CASSVGGGPTETFF. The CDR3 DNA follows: TGTGCCAGCAGCGTAGGTGGGGGGCCTACTGAAACTTTCTTT.